The clone carrying this T cell receptor (beta chain) has at least ten counts. The target antigen is unknown. Exclusion covered patients with other autoimmune diseases or uncontrolled infections (as well as pregnancy or lactation). Someone took the PBMCs out of more than 8.5 ml of fresh peripheral blood. This entry is derived from a study of Graves' ophthalmopathy and Graves' hyperthyroidism. This CDR3 has 17 residues. V was clipped by 0 bases and J by 1 base, with 13 bases between them. Germline CDR1 is MNHEY and CDR2 is SVGAGI. Investigators amplified TCR beta CDR3 regions from RNA transcripts. In the first round, RT-PCR was carried out with HTBI primers, and a multiplex PCR formed the second round. TCRdb called the multiplex PCR reads again in MiXCR, with one record for every CDR3 protein. Altogether some 350,000 distinct CDR3 sequences are present, about a sixth being singletons, with the ten largest covering 2.4%.

Study conclusions and caveats: Researchers report that a 13-signature model separated ophthalmopathy from stable hyperthyroidism, posting about 90% sensitivity and about 78% specificity.

This sequence joins TRBV6-5 and TRBJ2-4, with a tentative D call TRBD2 (5 bases). The sequenced sample was peripheral blood. This sequence originates from an adult woman with stable Graves' hyperthyroidism. DNA of the CDR3: TGTGCCAGCAGTTACTCCGATCCTGGCGGGGCCAAAAACATTCAGTACTTC. Protein sequence: CASSYSDPGGAKNIQYF.